The next 18 T cell receptor beta chains were all read from a single sample in a study of T cell responses to AZD1222 COVID-19 vaccine. Clones were sequenced by immunoSEQ multiplex PCR, and TCRdb holds only the in-frame ones, with some missing. The data hold about 95,000 clones, with roughly 89% observed a single time. The source material was peripheral blood, sampled on day 0 of AZD1222 vaccination. Every receptor here comes from an adult in good health.

The chain joins TRBV2 to TRBJ1-5; possible D gene TRBD1, 5 bases. The CDR3 runs to 13 residues. CDR1 is SNHLY, CDR2 FYNNEI, per germline. Trimming shortened V by 4 bases and J by 2 bases, and 6 bases separated the two germline ends. The CDR3 region has the DNA TGTGCCAGCAGTGCGACAGGCAATCAGCCCCAGCATTTT. As protein: CASSATGNQPQHF.

The chain is built from TRBV10-2 and TRBJ2-7; TRBD2 is a possible D gene (6 bases). Germline loops: CDR1 WSHSY, CDR2 SAAADI. The germline V and J ends were trimmed by 6 bases and 4 bases, with 10 bases remaining between them. CDR3 length equals 12 residues. DNA for the CDR3: TGCGCCAGCAGAGGAGGGGCATACGAGCAGTACTTC. Translated: CASRGGAYEQYF.

The rearrangement uses TRBV29-1 and TRBJ2-1; D remains unclear. The germline gives CDR1 SQVTM, CDR2 ANQGSEA. Trimming stripped 3 bases from V and 2 bases from J, with 14 bases between. This CDR3 has 15 amino acids. The CDR3 DNA sequence: TGCAGCGTTGAGATTACAGTGATCCCCTACAATGAGCAGTTCTTC. Its translation: CSVEITVIPYNEQFF.

This clone was detected only a few times. The chain combines TRBV6-2 or TRBV6-3 with TRBJ1-1; D not resolved. This CDR3 contains 15 residues. V lost 5 bases and J lost 2, with 15 bases in between. CDR1 is MNHEY, CDR2 SVGEGT, per germline. CDR3 DNA sequence: TGTGCCAGCAGTCTACTGCATGGAGTAAACACTGAAGCTTTCTTT. This translates into CASSLLHGVNTEAFF.

The J gene is TRBJ1-1, the V gene TRBV6-1, with D unresolved. Germline values: CDR1 MNHNS, CDR2 SASEGT. Trimming took 4 bases from V and 0 from J, leaving 15 bases between them. The CDR3 consists of 16 residues. CDR3 residues: CASSAYGLNMNTEAFF. CDR3 in DNA: TGTGCCAGCAGTGCGTACGGACTGAATATGAACACTGAAGCTTTCTTT.

The V gene is TRBV9, the J gene TRBJ2-3; 10 bases are a match to TRBD2. The CDR3 is 16 residues long. Germline CDR1 is SGDLS and CDR2 is YYNGEE. With 4 bases clipped from V and 1 base from J, the junction kept 6 bases outside the gene matches. CDR3 region: CASSPMLAGGTDTQYF. The CDR3, as DNA: TGTGCCAGCAGCCCTATGCTAGCGGGGGGCACAGATACGCAGTATTTT.

J is TRBJ1-4 and V is TRBV5-1; tentatively, D is TRBD1 (6 bases). The CDR3 spans 13 residues. Trimming shortened V by 6 bases and J by 5 bases, and 11 bases separated the two germline ends. The germline CDR1 and CDR2 sequences are SGHRS and YFSETQ. CDR3 coding DNA: TGCGCCAGCACGACAGGTCCCAATGAAAAACTGTTTTTT. This codes for CASTTGPNEKLFF.

The J gene is TRBJ2-7, the V gene TRBV19, with D possibly being TRBD1 (6 bases). Germline V lookup: CDR1 LNHDA, CDR2 SQIVND (reference sequence). The germline V and J ends were trimmed by 8 bases and 2 bases, with 10 bases remaining between them. This CDR3 comprises 12 residues. Here the CDR3 reads CASGDKPYEQYF. The DNA for the CDR3 is TGTGCCAGTGGGGACAAGCCCTACGAGCAGTACTTC.

The rearrangement links TRBV4-3 to TRBJ1-1; D is possibly TRBD1 (6 bases). The germline V and J ends were trimmed by 1 base and 4 bases, with 7 bases remaining between them. The CDR3 is 13 residues long. Germline CDR1 and CDR2: LGHNA and YSLEER. The CDR3 spells CASSQGGATEAFF. CDR3 DNA sequence: TGCGCCAGCAGCCAAGGGGGGGCCACTGAAGCTTTCTTT.

CDR3 sequence reads: CASSADLFSYEQYF. The CDR3 region has the DNA TGTGCCAGCAGCGCCGACCTTTTCTCCTACGAGCAGTACTTC. This chain connects TRBV9 to TRBJ2-7; D not resolved. V dropped 3 bases and J dropped 0 bases, with 10 bases sitting between them. Germline CDR1 reads SGDLS; CDR2 reads YYNGEE. The CDR3 runs 14 residues.

The CDR3 nucleotides are TGTGCCAGCAGTTTGGAAGGGGAGACTGGCTACACCTTC. Encoded protein: CASSLEGETGYTF. The V gene is TRBV2, the J gene TRBJ1-2; a possible D gene is TRBD1 (5 bases). Germline lookup yields CDR1 SNHLY and CDR2 FYNNEI. The CDR3 totals 13 residues. V was shortened by 5 bases and J by 7 bases, with 14 bases between the two germline ends. Using reference TRBV2 and TRBJ1-2 for the parts outside the CDR3, the full variable domain is EPEVTQTPSHQVTQMGQEVILRCVPISNHLYFYWYRQILGQKVEFLVSFYNNEISEKSEIFDDQFSVERPDGSNFTLKIRSTKLEDSAMYFCASSLEGETGYTFGSGTRLTVV.

V gene TRBV9 combines with J gene TRBJ2-1; 7 bases fit TRBD1. The CDR3 is made up of 14 amino acids. V dropped 3 bases and J dropped 3; count of bases not matched to a gene: 3. Germline V lookup: CDR1 SGDLS, CDR2 YYNGEE. CDR3 residues: CASSGTGLYNEQFF. The CDR3 DNA sequence: TGTGCCAGCAGCGGGACAGGACTCTACAATGAGCAGTTCTTC.

This chain links TRBV16 with TRBJ2-1; 13 nucleotides agree with TRBD2. The CDR3 contains 16 residues. Germline V gene lookup returns CDR1 KGHSY and CDR2 FQNENV. With 4 bases clipped from V and 9 bases from J, the junction kept 9 bases outside the gene matches. The CDR3 nucleotides are TGTGCCAGCAGCCCACCGGGACTAGCGGGGTTTCTTGAGCAGTTCTTC. Translating it yields CASSPPGLAGFLEQFF.

This clone appeared once. Other DNA variants within this sample encode the same CDR3. The genes are TRBV20-1 and TRBJ1-2, with no clear D. This CDR3 contains 11 residues. V lost 3 bases and J lost 3, with 5 bases in between. Germline loops: CDR1 DFQATT, CDR2 SNEGSKA (reference sequence). The CDR3 coding sequence is TGCAGTGCTAGGACGGACTATGGCTACACCTTC. Translating it yields CSARTDYGYTF.

This rearrangement joins TRBV30 to TRBJ2-7, with D hard to call. The CDR3 covers 14 residues. Germline assignment: CDR1 GTSNPN and CDR2 SVGIG (reference sequence). Trimming removed 2 bases at V and 4 bases at J, with 15 bases between. The CDR3 region is CAWSPQVRRYEQYF. DNA for the CDR3: TGTGCCTGGAGTCCGCAGGTACGTAGGTACGAGCAGTACTTC.

The rearrangement links TRBV5-8 to TRBJ2-3; D gene uncertain. CDR3 length: 14 residues. V was trimmed by 1 base and J by 1 base, leaving 7 bases between them. Germline V gene data show CDR1 as SGHTS and CDR2 as YDEGEE. The CDR3 is CASSLYRGTDTQYF. CDR3 bases: TGTGCCAGCAGCTTGTACCGGGGCACAGATACGCAGTATTTT.

Notes on this clone: The sample has other DNA sequences that encode this CDR3 too. V gene TRBV29-1 combines with J gene TRBJ1-2, with TRBD1 matching 9 bases. Germline loops: CDR1 SQVTM, CDR2 ANQGSEA. With V trimmed by 4 bases and J by 6 bases, 3 bases remained unmatched. The CDR3 is 12 amino acids. The CDR3 DNA sequence: TGCAGCGTTGTGGGACAGGGTAATGGCTACACCTTC. This sequence encodes CSVVGQGNGYTF. Full variable domain (outside the CDR3, taken from reference TRBV29-1 and TRBJ1-2): SAVISQKPSRDICQRGTSLTIQCQVDSQVTMMFWYRQQPGQSLTLIATANQGSEATYESGFVIDKFPISRPNLTFSTLTVSNMSPEDSSIYLCSVVGQGNGYTFGSGTRLTVV.

The V gene is TRBV9, the J gene TRBJ1-3, with D possibly matching TRBD1 (6 bases). V was clipped by 4 bases and J by 2 bases, with 10 bases between them. Germline CDR1 SGDLS, CDR2 YYNGEE. The CDR3 has 14 amino acids. CDR3 nucleotides: TGTGCCAGCAGCCCCGGGGGGCCTGGAAACACCATATATTTT. Translated: CASSPGGPGNTIYF.